This T cell receptor beta chain was profiled in a study of blood T cell repertoires in COVID-19 (dated by TCRdb to the early 2020s). Context from the whole study: Samples from collaborators originated in the United States, Italy and Spain and spanned both the acute and convalescent phases of COVID-19. The prospective study material was composed of cDNA or gDNA derived from T cells, B-cell-depleted T cells, or PBMCs. Deeply sampled blood TCRbeta repertoires from subjects exposed to, actively infected with, or recovered from COVID-19 were included in the dataset. The repertoires were released in a freely available public database meant as a resource for research on the immune response to SARS-CoV-2. The samples were drawn from two sources: the first 160 participants of the ongoing ImmuneRACE study, and 1,000 to 1,500 subjects contributed by 6 global collaborators. Sample metadata almost always included a de-identified subject ID, COVID-19 status, age in years and sex. Where HLA class I and class II types were available, the types were taken from metadata supplied by the sample provider, not from assay-based typing. Broader findings and caveats from the paper: The amount of clinical and demographic metadata varied by source and participant and was provided uncurated.

Based on the germline V gene, the CDR1 and CDR2 sequences are SGHTA and FQGTGA. V is cut by 5 bases and J by 6 bases, and the space between the germline ends is 10 bases. Reading from cysteine to phenylalanine, the CDR3 counts 13 amino acids. This entry keeps only the CDR3 DNA: 39 bases, framed from base 1. TCRbeta CDR3 regions were amplified from genomic DNA by means of the immunoSEQ Assay, a bias-controlled multiplex PCR. The original pipeline was this. Nucleated cell counts per sample were estimated from amplification of reference gene primers within the assay. To quantify the absolute abundance of each unique TCRbeta CDR3 rearrangement, sequence reads were collapsed and filtered. For each sample, productive Simpson clonality was calculated by taking the square root of Simpson's diversity index across productive rearrangements. TCRdb obtained this table from immuneACCESS and retained in-frame rearrangements with V and J assigned. These tables miss some clones; where compared with another copy, unresolved V genes account for less than half of the shortfall, and the remainder is unexplained. V, J and clone size are taken as reported in that table, and D and trimming were inferred from the DNA itself. The sample records 130,000 to 150,000 clones, around four fifths of which are singletons. Of the sample, 6.2% falls within the top ten clones.

In the prospective study, participants were roughly 18 to 100 years old, resided in fewer than 25 geographic areas of the United States, and were enrolled through a virtual design. In the prospective study, participants were assigned to cohorts based on the clinical history participants reported in a screening survey and a study questionnaire. Recovered participants in ImmuneRACE Cohort 3 were defined by two consecutive negative NP/OP PCR tests, clearance by a healthcare professional, or resolution of symptoms. In the prospective study, whole blood, serum and a nasopharyngeal or oropharyngeal swab were collected from each participant by mobile phlebotomists. Over a roughly two-month period, participants in the prospective study had the option of providing additional blood draws and questionnaires. Before DNA extraction, blood samples from the prospective study were shipped at room temperature or frozen.

With regard to this clone: Its antigen remains unidentified. Base qualities are missing; no much larger clone stands one base away.

The sequence is built from TRBV7-3 and TRBJ2-2; the D gene is possibly TRBD1, with 5 bases matching. The material sequenced was PBMCs or T cells enriched from blood (not recorded which). The origin of this receptor is a woman between 40 and 50 years old who had recovered from COVID-19. The DNA sequence is given as TGTGCCAGCAGCCCCCTGGGGCCCGGGGAGCTGTTTTTT. It translates to CASSPLGPGELFF.